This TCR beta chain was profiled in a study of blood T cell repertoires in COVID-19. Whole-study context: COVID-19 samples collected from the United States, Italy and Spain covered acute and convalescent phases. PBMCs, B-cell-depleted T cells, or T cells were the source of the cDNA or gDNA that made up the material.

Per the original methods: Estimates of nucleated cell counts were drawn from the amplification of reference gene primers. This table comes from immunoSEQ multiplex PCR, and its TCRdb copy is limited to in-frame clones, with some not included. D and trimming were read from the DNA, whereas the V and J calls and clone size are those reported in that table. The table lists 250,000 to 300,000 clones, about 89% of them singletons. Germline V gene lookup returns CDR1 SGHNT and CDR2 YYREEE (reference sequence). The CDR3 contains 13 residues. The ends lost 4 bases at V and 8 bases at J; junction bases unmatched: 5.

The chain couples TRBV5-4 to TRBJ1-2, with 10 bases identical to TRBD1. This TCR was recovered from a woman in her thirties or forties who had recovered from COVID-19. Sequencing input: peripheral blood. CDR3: CASSRGQGGGYTF. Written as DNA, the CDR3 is TGTGCCAGCAGCAGAGGACAGGGGGGAGGCTACACCTTC.